Listed below are T cell receptor beta chains from one sample, sequenced in a study of spatial heterogeneity in lung cancer. TCRdb analysed the 5' RACE reads with MiXCR anew, one entry per CDR3 protein. The sample shows roughly 48,000 distinct CDR3 sequences, about 5.8% of them seen only once. The sequencing here drew on PBMCs, taken at surgery. The receptors shown here come from a male donor with early-stage non-small cell lung cancer. CDR3s include the opening cysteine and the closing phenylalanine or tryptophan. A D gene is named only where the DNA matches it firmly. For some rows the clone size is stated as once, few or many, or as a class when expanded; others skip it.

>few|-|TRBJ2-1|TRBV7-2
TGTGCCAGCAGCTCCCTAGTGTCACTAGAGCAGTTCTTC
CASSSLVSLEQFF
>many|-|TRBJ1-5|TRBV4-3
TGCGCCAGCAGCCAAGACAATACCCAGCCCCAGCATTTT
CASSQDNTQPQHF
>many|-|TRBJ2-1|TRBV7-2
TGTGCCAGCAGCTTAATAGTTGTAAGCGGGCCAGATGAGCAGTTCTTC
CASSLIVVSGPDEQFF
>-|-|TRBJ1-2|TRBV29-1
TGCAGCTTCTGGGGGACACACGATGGCTACACCTTC
CSFWGTHDGYTF
>many|-|TRBJ1-1|TRBV11-2
TGTGCCACCTCACCAAGGGTTAGGGGGAACACTGAAGCTTTCTTT
CATSPRVRGNTEAFF
>many|TRBD2|TRBJ2-1|TRBV7-9
TGTGCCAGCAGCTTATATAGCGGGGACAATGAGCAGTTCTTC
CASSLYSGDNEQFF
>many|-|TRBJ2-1|TRBV9
TGTGCCAGCAGCGTAGTAACTGGCGGCAATGAGCAGTTCTTC
CASSVVTGGNEQFF
>many|TRBD2|TRBJ2-3|TRBV3-1
TGTGCCAGCAGCCCTCATGTGGTAGCGGGAATGAATACGCAGTATTTT
CASSPHVVAGMNTQYF
>-|-|TRBJ1-1|TRBV27
TGTGCCAGCAGTTTCCGTCCGGGGGGGGCCACTGAAGCTTTCTTT
CASSFRPGGATEAFF
>many|-|TRBJ1-6|TRBV5-8
TGTGCCAGCAGCTTGAATAATTCACCCCTCCACTTT
CASSLNNSPLHF
>many|TRBD1|TRBJ2-2|TRBV5-1
TGCGCCAGCAGCTTGGGGGACAGGGAAAGGTCCGTGCTGTTTTTT
CASSLGDRERSVLFF
>-|-|TRBJ2-7|TRBV6-1
TGTGCCAGCACTTTTTCGCTAGCCAACTACGAGCAGTACTTC
CASTFSLANYEQYF
>many|TRBD2|TRBJ2-1|TRBV6-2/TRBV6-3
TGTGCCAGCAATCGGGGGGATGAGCAGTTCTTC
CASNRGDEQFF
>many|-|TRBJ1-2|TRBV6-1
TGTGCCAGCAAAAGGACAGACTTCACCTATGGCTACACCTTC
CASKRTDFTYGYTF
>many|TRBD2|TRBJ2-7|TRBV7-2
TGTGCCAGCAGCTCAATGGGACTAGCGAGCGAGCAGTACTTC
CASSSMGLASEQYF
>-|-|TRBJ2-2|TRBV7-9
TGTGCCAGCAGCTTAGCTTTGGGCGGGGAGCTGTTTTTT
CASSLALGGELFF
>many|TRBD1|TRBJ2-3|TRBV20-1
TGCAGTGCTATGGACAGGGCAGAGGATACGCAGTATTTT
CSAMDRAEDTQYF
>many|TRBD1|TRBJ1-1|TRBV9
TGTGCCAGCAGCGAGACAGGGTCTGTTGCCACTGAAGCTTTCTTT
CASSETGSVATEAFF
>few|TRBD2|TRBJ2-3|TRBV11-2
TGTGCCAGCAGGAAACCGGGACTAGCAACAGATACGCAGTATTTT
CASRKPGLATDTQYF
>many|TRBD1|TRBJ1-1|TRBV2
TGTGCCAGCGAGGGGGACAGGAACACTGAAGCTTTCTTT
CASEGDRNTEAFF
>many|TRBD2|TRBJ2-3|TRBV9
TGTGCCAGCAGCCCTGGACCGGGACTAGGAGCAGATACGCAGTATTTT
CASSPGPGLGADTQYF
>many|-|TRBJ2-5|TRBV7-2
TGTGCCAGCAGCTTAGTAAAGGGGGAGACCCAGTACTTC
CASSLVKGETQYF
>many|-|TRBJ1-2|TRBV15
TGTGCCACCAGCAGACCCACGAGGGCAGCTAACTATGGCTACACCTTC
CATSRPTRAANYGYTF
>many|-|TRBJ1-6|TRBV20-1
TGCAGTGCTAGTCTGGGACAAGATAATTCACCCCTCCACTTT
CSASLGQDNSPLHF
>many|TRBD1|TRBJ1-1|TRBV20-1
TGCAGTGCTAGGGACAGGGGGACTGAAGCTTTCTTT
CSARDRGTEAFF
>many|-|TRBJ2-3|TRBV11-2
TGTGCCAGCAGCCCCGGGGTGGGGGCTCGCACAGATACGCAGTATTTT
CASSPGVGARTDTQYF
>many|TRBD1|TRBJ2-7|TRBV4-1
TGCGCCAGCAGCCGGACAGGGGTAGCCCCATTCGGAGACGAGCAGTACTTC
CASSRTGVAPFGDEQYF
>-|-|TRBJ2-2|TRBV29-1
TGCAGCGTAACAGGGATCGCCACCGGGGAGCTGTTTTTT
CSVTGIATGELFF
>few|TRBD1|TRBJ1-6|TRBV30
TGTGCCTGGCAGACAGGGTATAATTCACCCCTCCACTTT
CAWQTGYNSPLHF
>many|TRBD1|TRBJ2-1|TRBV11-1
TGTGCCAGCAGCCGAACGGGACAGGGATGGTGGAATGAGCAGTTCTTC
CASSRTGQGWWNEQFF
>-|-|TRBJ2-3|TRBV20-1
TGCAGTGCTAGAAACCAGCGCGGTCGCACAGATACGCAGTATTTT
CSARNQRGRTDTQYF
>many|-|TRBJ2-3|TRBV24-1
TGTGCCACCAGTGACGGGGGGCGGAATACGCAGTATTTT
CATSDGGRNTQYF
>many|-|TRBJ2-3|TRBV28
TGTGCCAGCAGTTTAAGACCGGATAGCACAGATACGCAGTATTTT
CASSLRPDSTDTQYF
>many|-|TRBJ1-1|TRBV29-1
TGCAGCGTTGACCGGGGGCTGAACACTGAAGCTTTCTTT
CSVDRGLNTEAFF
>many|TRBD1|TRBJ2-3|TRBV5-8
TGTGCCAGCAGTTTTGACAGGGGGGCAGATACGCAGTATTTT
CASSFDRGADTQYF
>many|TRBD2|TRBJ2-3|TRBV2
TGTGCCAGCAGGGGCGGGAGTACAGATACGCAGTATTTT
CASRGGSTDTQYF
>many|-|TRBJ2-2|TRBV27
TGTGCCAGCAGTAGCACAGGGATTTGGACCGGGGAGCTGTTTTTT
CASSSTGIWTGELFF
>many|-|TRBJ2-2|TRBV7-3
TGTGCCAGCAGCCCCCTTGCTAGCCACACCGGGGAGCTGTTTTTT
CASSPLASHTGELFF
>many|-|TRBJ1-1|TRBV19
TGTGCCAGTAGGAAAGAAGGGACATCCTCCACTGAAGCTTTCTTT
CASRKEGTSSTEAFF
>-|-|TRBJ1-1|TRBV2
TGTGCCAGCAGTGACCGACGGCACACTGAAGCTTTCTTT
CASSDRRHTEAFF
>many|TRBD2|TRBJ2-3|TRBV10-3
TGTGCCTCCGGGACTAGCGCACCTTCCACAGATACGCAGTATTTT
CASGTSAPSTDTQYF
>many|TRBD2|TRBJ2-4|TRBV4-2
TGTGCCAGCAGCCAAGCTAGCGGTCTAGCCAAAAACATTCAGTACTTC
CASSQASGLAKNIQYF
>many|-|TRBJ2-1|TRBV13
TGTGCCAGCAGCCTTAGCGGTGAGGCCGGGTGGGGCGAGCAGTTCTTC
CASSLSGEAGWGEQFF
>many|TRBD1|TRBJ2-4|TRBV7-9
TGTGCCAGCAGCTCCCTTCTAGGGACAGGCGGAAACATTCAGTACTTC
CASSSLLGTGGNIQYF
>-|-|TRBJ2-7|TRBV7-6
TGTGCCAGCAGCCCGATGGTGGGCAACTACGAGCAGTACTTC
CASSPMVGNYEQYF
>many|-|TRBJ1-1|TRBV4-3
TGCGCCAGCAGCCAAGATTTTACAGGCGAAGCTTTCTTT
CASSQDFTGEAFF
>-|-|TRBJ2-3|TRBV6-1
TGTGCCAGCAGTCTTCGACAGGATTCAACTAGCACAGATACGCAGTATTTT
CASSLRQDSTSTDTQYF
>few|-|TRBJ1-1|TRBV5-1
TGCGCCAGCAGCTTGTTACCCAACATTGGGAACACTGAAGCTTTCTTT
CASSLLPNIGNTEAFF
>many|-|TRBJ1-5|TRBV5-1
TGCGCCAGCAGAGTCTTCCCCGATCAGCCCCAGCATTTT
CASRVFPDQPQHF
>few|TRBD1|TRBJ1-4|TRBV4-3
TGCGCCAGCAGCCAAGATCTAGGGACAGGGACCCCAGTGGGTGAAAAACTGTTTTTT
CASSQDLGTGTPVGEKLFF
>many|-|TRBJ2-2|TRBV4-1
TGCGCCAGCAGCCAAGGAAGGTGGCTAGCCTCAAACACCGGGGAGCTGTTTTTT
CASSQGRWLASNTGELFF
>many|-|TRBJ2-4|TRBV6-2/TRBV6-3
TGTGCCAGCAGTTACCCTGGAACCAAAAACATTCAGTACTTC
CASSYPGTKNIQYF
>many|-|TRBJ2-6|TRBV2
TGTGCCAGCAGGGCGATAGCCTCTGGGGCCAACGTCCTGACTTTC
CASRAIASGANVLTF
>few|TRBD1|TRBJ1-6|TRBV28
TGTGCCAGCACAGGGGGGACACCCCTCCACTTT
CASTGGTPLHF
>many|TRBD2|TRBJ2-7|TRBV29-1
TGCAGCGTTGTTGGGGTCGGACTAGCGGCGAACGAGCAGTACTTC
CSVVGVGLAANEQYF